This T cell receptor beta chain comes out of a study of molecular identifiers for immune sequencing clone quantification. Germline loops: CDR1 MNHEY, CDR2 SMNVEV (reference sequence). With 3 bases clipped from V and 5 bases from J, the junction kept 5 bases outside the gene matches. This CDR3 comprises 14 residues. This clonotype was seen at least ten times. Isolation of naive CD8 T cells was achieved by sorting on a CD8+CD4-CCR7+CD45RA+ phenotype. MiXCR, run by TCRdb on the PCR reads, gives a single entry per CDR3 protein. The table lists 85,000 to 95,000 distinct CDR3 sequences, around a fifth of them singletons.

This sequence joins TRBV27 and TRBJ2-5; 8 nucleotides align to TRBD2. The origin of this receptor is a human donor in good health. Some libraries in this study had Jurkat cell RNA spiked in. Sequencing was performed on naive CD8+ T cells from blood, with Jurkat cell RNA spiked in. The subset denotes: FACS-sorted CD8+CD4-CCR7+CD45RA+ naive T cells. CDR3 bases: TGTGCCAGCAGTTTCAAGACTAGCGTCGAGACCCAGTACTTC. Its protein is CASSFKTSVETQYF.